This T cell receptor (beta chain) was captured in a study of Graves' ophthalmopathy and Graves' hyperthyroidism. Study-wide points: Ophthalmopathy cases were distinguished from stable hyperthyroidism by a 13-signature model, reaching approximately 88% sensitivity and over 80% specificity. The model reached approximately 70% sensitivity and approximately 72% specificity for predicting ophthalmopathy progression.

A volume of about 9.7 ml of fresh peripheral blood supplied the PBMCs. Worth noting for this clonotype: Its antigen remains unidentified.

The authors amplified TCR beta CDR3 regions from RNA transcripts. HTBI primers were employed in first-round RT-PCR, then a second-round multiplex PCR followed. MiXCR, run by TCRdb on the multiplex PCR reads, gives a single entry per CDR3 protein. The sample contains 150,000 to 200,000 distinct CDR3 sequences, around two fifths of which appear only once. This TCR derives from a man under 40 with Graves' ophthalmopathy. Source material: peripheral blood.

CDR3 DNA sequence: TGTGCCAGTAGTAGGGGGGGCGGCCGGAGCTCCTACGAGCAGTACTTC. Protein sequence: CASSRGGGRSSYEQYF. The rearrangement links TRBV19 to TRBJ2-7; D might be TRBD2 (7 bases). The CDR3 length is 16 residues. Between the trimmed V and J ends, which lost 4 bases and 0 bases, there was a span of 16 bases. CDR1 and CDR2 (germline): LNHDA, SQIVND (reference sequence). The full variable domain, with the rest looked up from reference TRBV19 and TRBJ2-7, is DGGITQSPKYLFRKEGQNVTLSCEQNLNHDAMYWYRQDPGQGLRLIYYSQIVNDFQKGDIAEGYSVSREKKESFPLTVTSAQKNPTAFYLCASSRGGGRSSYEQYFGPGTRLTVT.